Listed here are 25 T cell receptor beta chains from one sample, sequenced in a study of shared clonotypes between healthy human individuals. Sequencing was performed with immunoSEQ multiplex PCR; in TCRdb, only in-frame clones are kept and a portion is missing. This sample has approximately 2.1 million clones, with roughly 93% found just once. What was sequenced was naive CD4+ T cells from PBMCs. Subset reported: CD45RA+ positively selected. These receptors were taken from a man aged 18 to 29 in good health. Some clones in this sample may be carry-over from other donors' samples.

The genes are TRBV6-6 and TRBJ2-1; TRBD1 aligns across 9 bases. Germline lookup yields CDR1 MNHNY and CDR2 SVGAGI (reference sequence). There are 15 residues in the CDR3. Trimming at V came to 4 bases and at J to 6 bases, leaving 7 bases not matched to a gene. The chain's CDR3 is CASSFPGTGINEQFF. In DNA form, the CDR3 reads TGTGCCAGCAGTTTCCCCGGGACAGGGATCAATGAGCAGTTCTTC.

The chain couples TRBV9 to TRBJ2-2; 10 nucleotides align to TRBD1. This CDR3 contains 18 residues. CDR1 and CDR2 from the germline V gene are SGDLS and YYNGEE. V shed 4 bases and J 4 bases; nucleotides not matched to a gene: 13. The CDR3 nucleotides are TGTGCCAGCAGCACTAAGGCGGGACAGGGGTGGACCACCGGGGAGCTGTTTTTT. It translates to CASSTKAGQGWTTGELFF.

The chain employs TRBV11-3 and TRBJ1-1; D is unresolved. The CDR3 sequence is 13 residues long. V gave up 0 bases and J gave up 11 bases, with 13 bases separating them. The germline V gene encodes CDR1 SGHNT and CDR2 YENEEA. The CDR3 sequence: CASSLDSRQRAFF. The CDR3 DNA sequence: TGTGCCAGCAGCTTAGATTCGCGACAAAGGGCTTTCTTT. The variable domain in full, with the rest retrieved from reference TRBV11-3 and TRBJ1-1, is EAGVVQSPRYKIIEKKQPVAFWCNPISGHNTLYWYLQNLGQGPELLIRYENEEAVDDSQLPKDRFSAERLKGVDSTLKIQPAELGDSAVYLCASSLDSRQRAFFGQGTRLTVV.

V and J are TRBV18 and TRBJ2-3, with 10 bases lining up with TRBD2. Germline loops: CDR1 KGHSH, CDR2 LQKENI. J lost 4 bases, V lost 6 bases, and 7 bases had no gene match. CDR3 size: 15 residues. The CDR3 region has the DNA TGTGCCAGCTCTTCTAGCGGGAGTAAGGCAGATACGCAGTATTTT. This gives the protein CASSSSGSKADTQYF.

The chain links TRBV18 to TRBJ2-7; 10 positions agree with TRBD2. Germline trimming cut 2 bases from V and 0 bases from J; bases unmatched to any gene: 7. CDR3 length: 17 residues. Germline assignment: CDR1 KGHSH and CDR2 LQKENI. CDR3 sequence reads: CASSPTLAGVFSYEQYF. CDR3 sequence (DNA): TGTGCCAGCTCACCAACTCTAGCGGGAGTCTTCTCCTACGAGCAGTACTTC.

The V and J genes are TRBV6-1 and TRBJ2-5, with TRBD2 matching over 11 bases. The junction had 9 bases not matched to a gene; V was cut back by 7 bases and J by 8 bases. This CDR3 has 14 residues. Germline V gene sequence: CDR1 MNHNS, CDR2 SASEGT. The CDR3 coding sequence is TGTGCCAGCAATATAGCGGGAGGGCGATCTACCCAGTACTTC. This codes for CASNIAGGRSTQYF.

Points on this clone: The same CDR3 is also encoded by other DNA sequences in this sample. The CDR3 DNA follows: TGTGCCAGCAGCTTAATCTCGCAAGAGACCCAGTACTTC. It specifies CASSLISQETQYF. This rearrangement joins TRBV7-3 to TRBJ2-5; D unclear. The CDR3 consists of 13 residues. CDR1 is SGHTA and CDR2 is FQGTGA in the germline V gene. V was shortened by 1 base and J by 2 bases, with 5 bases between the two germline ends. The full variable domain, rest sourced from reference TRBV7-3 and TRBJ2-5, is GAGVSQTPSNKVTEKGKYVELRCDPISGHTALYWYRQSLGQGPEFLIYFQGTGAADDSGLPNDRFFAVRPEGSVSTLKIQRTERGDSAVYLCASSLISQETQYFGPGTRLLVL.

The chain recombines TRBV7-2 with TRBJ2-5; TRBD1 matches 9 bases. The germline gives CDR1 SGHTA, CDR2 FQGNSA. This CDR3 spans 16 amino acids. V gave up 2 bases and J gave up 7 bases; unmatched junction bases: 11. The CDR3 here is CASSLTSGTGYGTQYF. The CDR3 region has the DNA TGTGCCAGCAGCTTAACGTCGGGGACAGGGTATGGGACCCAGTACTTC.

Turning to this clone: The same CDR3 can be traced to other DNA sequences in this sample. J is TRBJ2-7 and V is TRBV28; 10 positions agree with TRBD1. The CDR3 contains 15 residues. Germline trimming cut 5 bases from V and 1 base from J; bases unmatched to any gene: 5. Looked up from germline, CDR1 is MDHEN and CDR2 is SYDVKM. The CDR3 DNA reads TGTGCCAGCAGTCCCACGGGACAGGGGTCCTACGAGCAGTACTTC. It yields the protein CASSPTGQGSYEQYF.

The rearrangement links TRBV5-1 to TRBJ1-4; D is undetermined. CDR1 and CDR2 from the germline V gene are SGHRS and YFSETQ. The CDR3 spans 14 residues. The V end was cut by 4 bases, the J end by 11 bases, with 18 bases between. As DNA, the CDR3 is TGCGCCAGCAGCACCCTAACAACATCGGAGAAACTGTTTTTT. It codes for CASSTLTTSEKLFF.

This rearrangement joins TRBV7-9 to TRBJ2-2, with D perhaps matching TRBD1 (6 bases). The CDR3 is 14 amino acids. The ends were cut back, 6 bases at V and 4 bases at J, with 12 bases in the middle. Germline V gives CDR1 SEHNR, CDR2 FQNEAQ (reference sequence). CDR3: CASRDRGGTGELFF. In DNA form, the CDR3 reads TGTGCCAGCAGAGATAGAGGGGGCACCGGGGAGCTGTTTTTT.

Details on this clone: This sample also contains other DNA sequences that code for the same CDR3. V is TRBV7-8 and J is TRBJ1-2, with D unresolved. The ends were cut back, 1 base at V and 4 bases at J, with 4 bases in the middle. The CDR3 sequence is 12 residues long. In germline, CDR1 is SGHVS, CDR2 FQNEAQ. The CDR3 loop reads CASSLGVYGYTF. The CDR3, as DNA: TGTGCCAGCAGCTTAGGTGTCTATGGCTACACCTTC.

This clone appeared a few times. The same CDR3 arises from other DNA sequences in this sample as well. The chain uses TRBV27 and TRBJ1-5; D ambiguous. The CDR3 length is 13 residues. V was cut by 0 bases and J by 2 bases, with 2 bases left in between. CDR1 is MNHEY and CDR2 is SMNVEV in the germline V gene (reference sequence). The CDR3 loop reads CASSLSRNQPQHF. CDR3 bases: TGTGCCAGCAGTTTATCGCGCAATCAGCCCCAGCATTTT.

This chain uses TRBV7-6 with TRBJ2-7; 7 nucleotides agree with TRBD2. Germline CDR1 SGHVS, CDR2 FNYEAQ. V lost 0 bases to trimming and J lost 5 bases; unmatched junction nucleotides: 7. CDR3 length: 15 amino acids. The CDR3 coding sequence is TGTGCCAGCAGCTTAGCGGGGGAGGGCCACGACGAGCAGTACTTC. Translated, it gives CASSLAGEGHDEQYF.

The rearrangement links TRBV7-2 to TRBJ2-3; D is ambiguous. The ends were cut back, 2 bases at V and 4 bases at J, with 10 bases in the middle. The CDR3 contains 14 residues. The germline gives CDR1 SGHTA, CDR2 FQGNSA. CDR3 DNA sequence: TGTGCCAGCAGCTTAAGCTGGATGGCAGATACGCAGTATTTT. The encoded protein is CASSLSWMADTQYF.

This clone was counted a single time. The V gene is TRBV7-2, the J gene TRBJ2-2, with 8 bases identical to TRBD1. J was trimmed by 6 bases and V by 4 bases; bases with no gene match: 10. CDR3 length: 16 amino acids. CDR1 is SGHTA and CDR2 is FQGNSA in the germline V gene. In nucleotides, the CDR3 is TGTGCCAGCAGCTCCCGGACAGGGAGGATAGCCGGGGAGCTGTTTTTT. Amino acids: CASSSRTGRIAGELFF.

The chain has TRBV9 and TRBJ1-1, with TRBD1 identical over 7 bases. This CDR3 has 15 amino acids. CDR1 is SGDLS and CDR2 is YYNGEE in the germline V gene. The junction had 10 bases not matched to a gene; V was cut back by 2 bases and J by 6 bases. The CDR3 region has the DNA TGTGCCAGCAGCGTCCTACAGGGGTCAGCGCCTGAAGCTTTCTTT. Translated: CASSVLQGSAPEAFF.

The chain couples TRBV7-3 to TRBJ1-3; D unresolved. The CDR3 runs 18 residues. Germline V gene data show CDR1 as SGHTA and CDR2 as FQGTGA. V was shortened by 4 bases and J by 0 bases, with 19 bases between the two germline ends. The CDR3 protein is CASSSPPWDPSSGNTIYF. The CDR3 bases are TGTGCCAGCAGCTCCCCCCCGTGGGATCCAAGCTCTGGAAACACCATATATTTT.

J is TRBJ1-4 and V is TRBV10-3, with D uncertain. Germline values: CDR1 ENHRY, CDR2 SYGVKD. Trimming took 2 bases from V and 0 from J, leaving 4 bases between them. The CDR3 consists of 14 residues. CDR3 loop: CAISEGATNEKLFF. CDR3 bases: TGTGCCATCAGTGAGGGGGCAACTAATGAAAAACTGTTTTTT.

The chain uses TRBV2 and TRBJ2-1, with TRBD2 matching over 9 bases. J was trimmed by 7 bases and V by 3 bases; bases with no gene match: 7. Germline loops: CDR1 SNHLY, CDR2 FYNNEI. The CDR3 contains 15 residues. The CDR3 nucleotides are TGTGCCAGCAGTGACGGCGGGAGGGCCGGGAATGAGCAGTTCTTC. This gives the protein CASSDGGRAGNEQFF.

V and J are TRBV7-6 and TRBJ1-4; 9 bases line up with TRBD1. Germline-derived CDR1 and CDR2 are SGHVS and FNYEAQ. V shed 5 bases, J shed 5 bases, and the junction held 6 bases outside the gene matches. The length of the CDR3 is 15 residues. CDR3 DNA: TGTGCCAGCAGCCCCGGGACAGGGCGAAATGAAAAACTGTTTTTT. Amino acids: CASSPGTGRNEKLFF.

V usage is TRBV5-1 and J usage is TRBJ2-3; TRBD2 is a possible D gene (6 bases). Trimming left V 4 bases short and J 0 bases short, with 18 bases between. In germline, CDR1 is SGHRS, CDR2 YFSETQ. The CDR3 spans 17 residues. The CDR3 reads CASSRRLVKDSTDTQYF. CDR3 DNA: TGCGCCAGCAGCCGCCGACTAGTAAAGGATAGCACAGATACGCAGTATTTT. Complete variable domain (other parts from reference TRBV5-1 and TRBJ2-3): KAGVTQTPRYLIKTRGQQVTLSCSPISGHRSVSWYQQTPGQGLQFLFEYFSETQRNKGNFPGRFSGRQFSNSRSEMNVSTLELGDSALYLCASSRRLVKDSTDTQYFGPGTRLTVL.

The chain employs TRBV29-1 and TRBJ2-6; D is possibly TRBD1 (6 bases). The V end was cut by 6 bases, the J end by 0 bases, with 18 bases between. Germline assignment: CDR1 SQVTM and CDR2 ANQGSEA. This CDR3 is built from 17 residues. The CDR3 nucleotides are TGCAGCGTCCAGCCGGGACAAAAGAACTCTGGGGCCAACGTCCTGACTTTC. Its translation is CSVQPGQKNSGANVLTF.

The chain carries TRBV11-3 and TRBJ1-5, with a possible D match to TRBD1 (5 bases). The CDR3 is made up of 12 amino acids. Germline V lookup: CDR1 SGHNT, CDR2 YENEEA. The V end lost 5 bases, the J end lost 6 bases, and 8 bases lay between the germline ends. Written as DNA, the CDR3 is TGTGCCAGCAGCACCAGGGTTCAGCCCCAGCATTTT. It specifies CASSTRVQPQHF.

This clone was recorded only once. The J gene is TRBJ2-1, the V gene TRBV18; 7 nucleotides align to TRBD2. J was trimmed by 11 bases and V by 3 bases; bases with no gene match: 7. Germline-derived CDR1 and CDR2 are KGHSH and LQKENI. This CDR3 comprises 13 residues. CDR3 sequence (DNA): TGTGCCAGCTCACCCGAGGGAGGGTGGAAGCAGTTCTTC. Its protein is CASSPEGGWKQFF.